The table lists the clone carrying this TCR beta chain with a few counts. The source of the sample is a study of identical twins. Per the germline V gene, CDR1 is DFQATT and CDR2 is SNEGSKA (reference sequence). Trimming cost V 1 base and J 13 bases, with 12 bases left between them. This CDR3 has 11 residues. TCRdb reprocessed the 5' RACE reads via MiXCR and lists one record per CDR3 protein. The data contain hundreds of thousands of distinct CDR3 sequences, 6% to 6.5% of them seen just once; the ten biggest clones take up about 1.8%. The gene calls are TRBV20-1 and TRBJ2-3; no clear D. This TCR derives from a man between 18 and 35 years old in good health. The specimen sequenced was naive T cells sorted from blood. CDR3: CSARGASLEYF. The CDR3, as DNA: TGCAGTGCTAGAGGTGCCTCTCTGGAGTATTTT.